These 2 T cell receptor beta chains were all obtained from the same sample, sequenced in a study of neoadjuvant nivolumab and ipilimumab in lung cancer (TCRdb year 2020). Reading the label with the study, this specimen's time point is: at surgical resection after neoadjuvant nivolumab +/- ipilimumab. Library preparation employed the immunoSEQ multiplex PCR assay. Here the immuneACCESS table is served through TCRdb, limited to in-frame sequences with V and J called. Missing clones are a known gap in these copies; in checked studies unresolved V genes cover under half, and the rest lacks a known reason. Present in this sample are just over 3,500 clones, about 71% of which were seen just once. The ten most abundant clones make up over 1.2% of the sample. The sample was peripheral blood, taken after neoadjuvant nivolumab, alone or with ipilimumab, at or shortly before surgery. The receptors stem from an adult with non-small cell lung cancer.

The chain has TRBV5-1 and TRBJ2-5, with 7 bases aligning to TRBD2. CDR3 size: 16 residues. After removal of 1 base from V and 5 bases from J, the junction contained 11 bases not matched to a gene. Germline CDR1 reads SGHRS; CDR2 reads YFSETQ. The DNA for the CDR3 is TGCGCCAGCAGCTTGAATATGCGGGGGAGGGGTGAGACCCAGTACTTC. This codes for CASSLNMRGRGETQYF.

The chain is built from TRBV11-2 and TRBJ2-7, with TRBD2 matching over 7 bases. Germline CDR1 and CDR2: SGHAT and FQNNGV. CDR3 length: 14 residues. J lost 4 bases, V lost 1 base, and 4 bases had no gene match. CDR3 nucleotides: TGTGCCAGCAGCTTAGTGGCGGGAGAGTACGAGCAGTACTTC. Protein sequence: CASSLVAGEYEQYF. The full variable domain, with the rest looked up from reference TRBV11-2 and TRBJ2-7, is EAGVAQSPRYKIIEKRQSVAFWCNPISGHATLYWYQQILGQGPKLLIQFQNNGVVDDSQLPKDRFSAERLKGVDSTLKIQPAKLEDSAVYLCASSLVAGEYEQYFGPGTRLTVT.